This T cell receptor (beta chain) was profiled in a study of shared clonotypes between healthy human individuals. About the research overall: Aged between 18 and 49, the donors were a couple of women and a few men.

Memory CD4+ cells were the fraction left after CD45RA+ naive selection. Genomic DNA per cell subset filled all wells of several immunoSEQ plates. Sequencing was performed with immunoSEQ multiplex PCR; in TCRdb, only in-frame clones are kept and a portion is missing. The sample consists of 1 million to 1.2 million clones, 60% to 85% of them appearing once. The V end lost 6 bases, the J end lost 5 bases, and 16 bases lay between the germline ends. The CDR3 has 14 residues. The germline CDR1 and CDR2 sequences are SNHLY and FYNNEI. Input material: memory CD4+ T cells from PBMCs. Sample subset: CD45RA-negative fraction. The chain joins TRBV2 to TRBJ1-1; D is ambiguous. The receptor was isolated from a man between 18 and 29 years old in good health. Some clones in this sample may be carry-over from other donors' samples. CDR3 protein: CASRDRAARTEAFF. CDR3 nucleotides: TGTGCCAGCAGGGACCGGGCGGCGAGGACTGAAGCTTTCTTT.